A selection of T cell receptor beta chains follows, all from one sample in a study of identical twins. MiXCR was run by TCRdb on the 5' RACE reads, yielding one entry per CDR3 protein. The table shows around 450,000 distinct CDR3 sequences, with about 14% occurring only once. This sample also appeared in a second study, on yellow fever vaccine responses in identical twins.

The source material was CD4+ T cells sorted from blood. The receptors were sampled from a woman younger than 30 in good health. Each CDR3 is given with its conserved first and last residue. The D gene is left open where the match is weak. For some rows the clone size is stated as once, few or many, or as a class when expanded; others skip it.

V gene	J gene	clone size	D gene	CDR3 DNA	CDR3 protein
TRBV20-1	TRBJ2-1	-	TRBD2	TGCAGTGCTAGTCGAGCGGGGGTGAAGTTCTTC	CSASRAGVKFF
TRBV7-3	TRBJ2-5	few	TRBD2	TGTGCCAGCAGCTTGGGGACTAGCGGGGCCGAGTCCCAGTACTTC	CASSLGTSGAESQYF
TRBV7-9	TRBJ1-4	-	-	TGTGCCAGCAGCTTAAGGCTGGAGGATGGAAAACTGTTTTTT	CASSLRLEDGKLFF
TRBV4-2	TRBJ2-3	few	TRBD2	TGTGCCAGCAGCCAACTAGCGGGGACAGATACGCAGTATTTT	CASSQLAGTDTQYF
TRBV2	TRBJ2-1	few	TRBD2	TGTGCCAGCAGCCGAGAGACTAGCGGGAGATACAATGAGCAGTTCTTC	CASSRETSGRYNEQFF
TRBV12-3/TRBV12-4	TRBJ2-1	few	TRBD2	TGTGCCAGCGGGACTAGCGGCCCCTCGCATGAGCAGTTCTTC	CASGTSGPSHEQFF
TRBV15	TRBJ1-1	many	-	TGTGCCACCAAACCCCTTACAGGGAAGGTGGACACTGAAGCTTTCTTT	CATKPLTGKVDTEAFF
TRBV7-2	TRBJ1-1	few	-	TGTGCCGGAGCTCGGGGCGGCACTGAAGCTTTCTTT	CAGARGGTEAFF
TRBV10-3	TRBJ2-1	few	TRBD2	TGTGCCATCAGGCCAGCGGGAGGTTCTTACAATGAGCAGTTCTTC	CAIRPAGGSYNEQFF
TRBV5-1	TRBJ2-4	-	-	TGCGCCAGCAGCTTGGAGGGGGGCCTCAGGTACTTC	CASSLEGGLRYF
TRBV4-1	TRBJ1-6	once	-	TGCGCCAGCAGCCAAGAGCACCTGAATAATTCACCCCTCCACTTT	CASSQEHLNNSPLHF
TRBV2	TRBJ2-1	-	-	TGTGCCAGCAGTGATAAATTTCTCTCCAATGAGCAGTTCTTC	CASSDKFLSNEQFF
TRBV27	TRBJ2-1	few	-	TGTGCCAGCAGCCGGTATAGGTCGCACGATGAGCAGTTCTTC	CASSRYRSHDEQFF
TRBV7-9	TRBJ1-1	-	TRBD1	TGTGCCAGCAGCAGTGAACGAGGGGGCATGAACACTGAAGCTTTCTTT	CASSSERGGMNTEAFF
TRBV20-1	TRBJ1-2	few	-	TGCAGTACTACTGGGGGGAACAGGGTATCCAGCTATGGCTACACCTTC	CSTTGGNRVSSYGYTF
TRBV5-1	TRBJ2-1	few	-	TGCGCCAGCAGCTCGCGACTAGTGGCTTCGTACAATGAGCAGTTCTTC	CASSSRLVASYNEQFF
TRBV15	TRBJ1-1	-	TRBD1	TGTGCCACCTCCCACAGGGGGCTCACTGAAGCTTTCTTT	CATSHRGLTEAFF
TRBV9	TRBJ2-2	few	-	TGTGCCAGCAGCGTAGCTTTTAGCACCGGGGAGCTGTTTTTT	CASSVAFSTGELFF
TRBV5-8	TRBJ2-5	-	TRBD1	TGTGCCAGCAGCGTGGGACAGGGGGCGGGAAAAGAGACCCAGTACTTC	CASSVGQGAGKETQYF
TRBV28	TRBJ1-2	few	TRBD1	TGTGCCAGCAGTCAGCGGGACAGAACTAACTATGGCTACACCTTC	CASSQRDRTNYGYTF
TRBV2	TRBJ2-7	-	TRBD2	TGTGCCAGCAGTTCTAGCGGGGGGCGGGAGCAGTACTTC	CASSSSGGREQYF
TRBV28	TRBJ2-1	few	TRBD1	TGTGCCAGCAGTGACCGGGACAGGTTCAACAATGAGCAGTTCTTC	CASSDRDRFNNEQFF
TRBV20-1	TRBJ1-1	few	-	TGCAGTGCTAGAGATACGGGGGGTGCCGCTTTCTTT	CSARDTGGAAFF
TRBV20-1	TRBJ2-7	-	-	TGCAGTGCTAGAGTGGCGGCCTACGAGCAGTACTTC	CSARVAAYEQYF
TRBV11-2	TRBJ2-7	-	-	TGTGCCAGCAGCCTACCGGCGCCACTTCCTCACGAGCAGTACTTC	CASSLPAPLPHEQYF
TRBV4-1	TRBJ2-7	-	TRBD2	TGCGCCAGCAGCCAAGAGTTAGGACTAGCTTACGAGCAGTACTTC	CASSQELGLAYEQYF
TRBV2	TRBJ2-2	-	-	TGTGCCAGCAGGGGGACAATTAACACCGGGGAGCTGTTTTTT	CASRGTINTGELFF
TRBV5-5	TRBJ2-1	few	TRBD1	TGTGCCAGCAGCTTAGGACAGGTCAACGGTGAGCAGTTCTTC	CASSLGQVNGEQFF
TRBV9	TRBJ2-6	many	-	TGTGCCAGCAGCGTAGTGGAGCACTCTGGGGCCAACGTCCTGACTTTC	CASSVVEHSGANVLTF
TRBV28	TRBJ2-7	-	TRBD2	TGTGCCAGCAGTCTCCAGGGAGGGCTAGCGGGGCTGGGGCAGTACTTC	CASSLQGGLAGLGQYF
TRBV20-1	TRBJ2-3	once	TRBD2	TGCAGTGCTTCGGGCCTAGCGGGGGCCCTCACAGATACGCAGTATTTT	CSASGLAGALTDTQYF
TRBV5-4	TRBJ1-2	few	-	TGTGCCAGCAGCCTTAGACGGTTAGGGGGCTACACCTTC	CASSLRRLGGYTF
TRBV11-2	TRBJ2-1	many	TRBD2	TGTGCCAGCACCTTAAGGTCTCTAGCGGGGGCCTTCTCCTACAATGAGCAGTTCTTC	CASTLRSLAGAFSYNEQFF
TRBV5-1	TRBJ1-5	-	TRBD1	TGCGCCAGCAGCCCGACAGGGCCAGGTCAGCCCCAGCATTTT	CASSPTGPGQPQHF
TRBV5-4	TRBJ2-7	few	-	TGTGCCAGCAGCTTTCAATCGGGCTACGAGCAGTACTTC	CASSFQSGYEQYF
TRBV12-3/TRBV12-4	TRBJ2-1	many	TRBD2	TGTGCCAGCAGTTTCCCGCGGGAGGGCCTTCGCAATGAGCAGTTCTTC	CASSFPREGLRNEQFF
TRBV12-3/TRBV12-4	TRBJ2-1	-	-	TGTGCCAGCCGCTCGGATAGCGTAGGCTACAATGAGCAGTTCTTC	CASRSDSVGYNEQFF
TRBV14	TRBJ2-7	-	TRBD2	TGTGCCAGCAGCCAAGCTGCGGGAGTTTACGAGCAGTACTTC	CASSQAAGVYEQYF
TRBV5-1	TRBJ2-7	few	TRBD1	TGCGCCAGCAGCTTGGCCGGGACAGCCCCCTACGAGCAGTACTTC	CASSLAGTAPYEQYF
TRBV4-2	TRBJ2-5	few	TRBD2	TGTGCCAGCAGCCCAGGGACTAGCGGGGGACCGTACCAAGAGACCCAGTACTTC	CASSPGTSGGPYQETQYF
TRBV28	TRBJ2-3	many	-	TGTGCCAGCAACCACCGGGACTTCCCCCTTCCGGGTACGCAGTATTTT	CASNHRDFPLPGTQYF
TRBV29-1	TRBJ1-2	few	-	TGCAGCGCCGCACAGACAGCTAACTATGGCTACACCTTC	CSAAQTANYGYTF
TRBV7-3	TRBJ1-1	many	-	TGTGCCAGCAGCTTAATGGTGGACACTGAAGCTTTCTTT	CASSLMVDTEAFF
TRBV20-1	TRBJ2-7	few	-	TGCAGTGCGCAGATATCGGGGGTTGTCGAGCAGTACTTC	CSAQISGVVEQYF
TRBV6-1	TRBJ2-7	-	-	TGTGCCAGCAGAGGACGGCCAGGACGGGGCCTTTACGAGCAGTACTTC	CASRGRPGRGLYEQYF
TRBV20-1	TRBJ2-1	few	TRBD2	TGCAGTGCTCCTCTAGCGGGAGCGGGCTCCTACAATGAGCAGTTCTTC	CSAPLAGAGSYNEQFF
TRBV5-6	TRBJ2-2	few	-	TGTGCCAGCAGCTTGGCGCACACCGGGGAGCTGTTTTTT	CASSLAHTGELFF
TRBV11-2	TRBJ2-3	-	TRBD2	TGTGCCAGCAGCCTAATAGCGGGAGGTTCCACAGATACGCAGTATTTT	CASSLIAGGSTDTQYF
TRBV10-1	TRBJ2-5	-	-	TGCGCCAGCAGTGAGGGGAGATTTCTTCAGGAGACCCAGTACTTC	CASSEGRFLQETQYF
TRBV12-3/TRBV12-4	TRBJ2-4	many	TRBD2	TGTGCCAGCAGCAGGACTAGCGGGAGGACGGCCAAAAACATTCAGTACTTC	CASSRTSGRTAKNIQYF
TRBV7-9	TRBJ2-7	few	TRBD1	TGTGCCAGCAGCTCGGGGGACAGGGTCTTTGACGAGCAGTACTTC	CASSSGDRVFDEQYF
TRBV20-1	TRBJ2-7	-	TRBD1	TGCAGTGCCAGGACAGGTCAATTCTACGAGCAGTACTTC	CSARTGQFYEQYF
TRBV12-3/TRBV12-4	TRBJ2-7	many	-	TGTGCCAGCAGTTTAAGAAACGAGCAGTACTTC	CASSLRNEQYF
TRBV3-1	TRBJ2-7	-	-	TGTGCCAGCAGTCTTGTGCCGGGAGATGACGAGCAGTACTTC	CASSLVPGDDEQYF
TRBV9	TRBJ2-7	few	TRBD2	TGTGCCAGCAGCGTAGATAGCGGGAGGTCCTACGAGCAGTACTTC	CASSVDSGRSYEQYF
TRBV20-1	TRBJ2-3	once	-	TGCAGTGCTAGGGACACGTCCCGCACAGATACGCAGTATTTT	CSARDTSRTDTQYF
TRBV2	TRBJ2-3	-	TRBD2	TGTGCCTTCAGCCATCTTACTGCTCCGGGACTAGCGGTATCAGATACGCAGTATTTT	CAFSHLTAPGLAVSDTQYF
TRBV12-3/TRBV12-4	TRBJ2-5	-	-	TGTGCCAGCAGTTTATTAGTCAGGTCAGAGACCCAGTACTTC	CASSLLVRSETQYF
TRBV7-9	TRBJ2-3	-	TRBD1	TGTGCCAGCAGCTCGACGGACAGGGTGTTAATTACGCAGTATTTT	CASSSTDRVLITQYF